The 17 T cell receptor beta chains reported below all come from one sample, sequenced in a study of neoadjuvant anti-PD-1 for oral cavity cancer (TCRdb year 2021). Library method: the immunoSEQ multiplex PCR assay. The table was pulled from immuneACCESS by TCRdb, which kept in-frame rearrangements only. Such tables lose some clones; where checked, under half of the loss comes from unresolved V genes, and the rest has no known cause. The sample table contains about 7,800 clones; only one count was recorded for 55% to 70% of them. The ten largest make up less than 4% of the sample. The time point label for this specimen denotes: after neoadjuvant nivolumab, at surgical resection. The sequenced sample was PBMCs, obtained after nivolumab (anti-PD-1) treatment. The receptors here all came from a person aged 40 to 85 with oral cavity squamous cell carcinoma.

Points on this clone: One end of the junction does not line up with germline, which may come from a read error. This chain links TRBV19 with TRBJ1-1; D remains ambiguous. CDR1 LNHDA and CDR2 SQIVND come from the germline V gene (reference sequence). The CDR3 is made up of 13 amino acids. In DNA form, the CDR3 reads TGTGCCAGTGGTATCGGTTTGAACACTGAAGCTTTCTTT. It is translated as CASGIGLNTEAFF.

This clone was seen once. The chain combines TRBV28 with TRBJ2-3, with D tentatively TRBD1 (5 bases). The CDR3 runs 18 residues. Trimming took 9 bases from V and 2 from J, leaving 27 bases between them. The germline V gene has CDR1 MDHEN and CDR2 SYDVKM. CDR3 amino acids: CASLDSKEWGPTTDTQYF. The CDR3 DNA follows: TGTGCCAGTTTAGATTCCAAGGAGTGGGGCCCAACCACAGATACGCAGTATTTT.

The chain combines TRBV2 with TRBJ1-1, with D hard to call. Trimming removed 3 bases from V and 6 bases from J, with 8 bases in between. Germline V gene data show CDR1 as SNHLY and CDR2 as FYNNEI. CDR3 length equals 12 residues. The CDR3: CASSEVRPEAFF. The CDR3 DNA follows: TGTGCCAGCAGTGAGGTTAGACCTGAAGCTTTCTTT.

This chain joins TRBV5-6 and TRBJ1-3, with a possible D match to TRBD1 (6 bases). Germline assignment: CDR1 SGHDT and CDR2 YYEEEE. This CDR3 spans 15 amino acids. V was pared by 4 bases and J by 5 bases, with 16 bases between. This CDR3 is CASSLGAGRRNTIYF. The CDR3 nucleotides are TGTGCCAGCAGCCTGGGGGCGGGGCGGAGAAACACCATATATTTT.

The V and J genes are TRBV11-2 and TRBJ2-2; no clear D. There are 12 residues in the CDR3. Trimming stripped 3 bases from V and 4 bases from J, with 3 bases between. Germline V gene sequence: CDR1 SGHAT, CDR2 FQNNGV. CDR3: CASSFTTGELFF. The CDR3 DNA is TGTGCCAGCAGCTTCACCACCGGGGAGCTGTTTTTT.

V gene TRBV5-1 combines with J gene TRBJ2-1; 7 bases are shared with TRBD2. With V trimmed by 0 bases and J by 3 bases, 3 bases remained unmatched. The CDR3 has 15 residues. CDR1 and CDR2 from the germline V gene are SGHRS and YFSETQ. The CDR3 DNA follows: TGCGCCAGCAGCTTGGGCGGGGGTCTCTACAATGAGCAGTTCTTC. Translating it yields CASSLGGGLYNEQFF.

Only one count was recorded for this clone. A read error may account for a junction end that differs from germline. This rearrangement joins TRBV6-1 to TRBJ2-7; 9 nucleotides align to TRBD1. Germline CDR1 and CDR2: MNHNS and SASEGT. This CDR3 spans 14 amino acids. For the CDR3, the DNA is TGTGCCAGCAGTGAAGCCGGGACAGGGACCTTGCAAGACTTC. Translated, it gives CASSEAGTGTLQDF.

This clone was found a few times. The chain carries TRBV5-1 and TRBJ1-6; D is uncertain. V was clipped by 4 bases and J by 0 bases, with 17 bases between them. This CDR3 has 18 amino acids. Germline loops: CDR1 SGHRS, CDR2 YFSETQ. This CDR3 reads CASSLYSARSSYNSPLHF. The DNA for the CDR3 is TGCGCCAGCAGCCTGTATTCGGCCAGGAGCTCCTATAATTCACCCCTCCACTTT.

V and J are TRBV10-2 and TRBJ1-6; 9 bases fit TRBD1. This CDR3 contains 17 residues. Germline lookup yields CDR1 WSHSY and CDR2 SAAADI. V lost 2 bases and J lost 7; bases outside the gene matches: 9. CDR3 sequence (DNA): TGCGCCAGCAGTGAGGGGGGGACAGGGACCATAAATTCACCCCTCCACTTT. This sequence encodes CASSEGGTGTINSPLHF.

The V gene is TRBV7-2, the J gene TRBJ2-7, with 7 bases that match TRBD1. J was trimmed by 6 bases and V by 4 bases; bases with no gene match: 9. The germline CDR1 and CDR2 sequences are SGHTA and FQGNSA. The CDR3 length is 14 residues. The DNA of the CDR3 is TGTGCCAGCAGCTCCCCGGGACAGCCAACCGAGCAGTACTTC. Translation gives CASSSPGQPTEQYF.

This clone showed up just a few times. This CDR3 is CASSGPDSGYTF. Written as DNA, the CDR3 is TGCGCCAGCAGTGGACCGGACTCTGGCTACACCTTC. The genes are TRBV10-2 and TRBJ1-2, with D unclear. V gave up 4 bases and J gave up 7 bases, with 10 bases separating them. This CDR3 is 12 amino acids long. CDR1 is WSHSY and CDR2 is SAAADI in the germline V gene.

This chain connects TRBV2 to TRBJ2-1, with TRBD2 matching over 11 bases. After removal of 3 bases from V and 10 bases from J, the junction contained 11 bases not matched to a gene. In germline, CDR1 is SNHLY, CDR2 FYNNEI. This CDR3 has 16 amino acids. CDR3 nucleotide sequence: TGTGCCAGCAGTGAGGAGATAGCGGGGGGGAGGATGGAGCAGTTCTTC. Translation gives CASSEEIAGGRMEQFF.

The CDR3 spells CASSLAEGYNSPLHF. The CDR3 DNA reads as TGTGCCAGCTCACTCGCGGAGGGTTATAATTCACCCCTCCACTTT. The chain recombines TRBV18 with TRBJ1-6; D is ambiguous. The CDR3 contains 15 residues. Trimming removed 4 bases at V and 4 bases at J, with 11 bases between. Germline values: CDR1 KGHSH, CDR2 LQKENI. The variable domain in full, completed from reference TRBV18 and TRBJ1-6, reads NAGVMQNPRHLVRRRGQEARLRCSPMKGHSHVYWYRQLPEEGLKFMVYLQKENIIDESGMPKERFSAEFPKEGPSILRIQQVVRGDSAAYFCASSLAEGYNSPLHFGNGTRLTVT.

This chain uses TRBV18 with TRBJ1-1; D gene uncertain. V lost 1 base, J lost 5 bases, and 17 bases lay in between. CDR3 size: 16 residues. Germline CDR1 KGHSH, CDR2 LQKENI. The CDR3 loop reads CASSPRTDLSRTEAFF. In nucleotides, the CDR3 is TGTGCCAGCTCACCACGGACGGACCTGAGTAGGACTGAAGCTTTCTTT.

V and J are TRBV5-6 and TRBJ1-2, with 9 bases aligning to TRBD1. CDR3 length: 16 amino acids. Trimming removed 4 bases from V and 2 bases from J; junction bases left unmatched: 9. Germline V gene data show CDR1 as SGHDT and CDR2 as YYEEEE. CDR3 nucleotides: TGTGCCAGCAGCCCAACCTTGGGACAGGGAAACTATGGCTACACCTTC. Protein product: CASSPTLGQGNYGYTF.

The rearrangement joins TRBV28 to TRBJ1-5; unclear D gene. The CDR3 runs 12 residues. The V gene's germline CDR1 is MDHEN and CDR2 SYDVKM. V was cut by 6 bases and J by 0 bases, with 3 bases left in between. DNA for the CDR3: TGTGCCAGCAGGCGTAGCAATCAGCCCCAGCATTTT. Translating it yields CASRRSNQPQHF.

This chain connects TRBV25-1 to TRBJ2-7; possible D gene TRBD1, 5 bases. Germline CDR1 MGHDK, CDR2 SYGVNS. CDR3 length equals 14 residues. The V gene lost 3 bases and the J gene lost 2 bases, with 11 bases spanning the gap. The CDR3 loop is CASSDDRKPYEQYF. The DNA of the CDR3 is TGTGCCAGCAGTGACGACAGAAAACCCTACGAGCAGTACTTC.